One sample yielded the 20 T cell receptor beta chains listed below, sequenced in a study of vaccination effects on CD4 cells after COVID-19. The antigens for these receptors are not known. ViraFEST used viral peptide pools to expand antigen-specific CD4+ T cells before sequencing. Subsequent to a culture period of more than 8 days, CD4+ T cells were isolated. Of the BNT162b2 and mRNA-1273 vaccines, participants received two doses of one or the other. TCRdb keeps only in-frame clones here, not all; method: immunoSEQ multiplex PCR. The sample lists approximately 83,000 clones; under 80% were seen once. Material: CD4+ T cells from PBMCs cultured with HCoV-OC43 spike peptides, obtained after COVID-19 vaccination. Stated subset: HCoV-OC43 spike overlapping peptide pool stimulation. Every receptor here comes from a human donor who received a COVID-19 vaccine.

The genes are TRBV6-5 and TRBJ2-3; D tentatively fits TRBD1 or TRBD2 (5 bases each). Germline V gene data show CDR1 as MNHEY and CDR2 as SVGAGI. This CDR3 spans 13 amino acids. Trimming cost V 10 bases and J 3 bases, with 14 bases left between them. CDR3 sequence: CAIPLGTTDTQYF. The CDR3 coding sequence is TGTGCCATCCCCCTAGGGACGACAGATACGCAGTATTTT.

CDR3 sequence reads: CASRAGDRGRGRNSPLHF. For the CDR3, the DNA is TGTGCCAGTAGGGCTGGGGACAGGGGCCGCGGACGGAATTCACCCCTCCACTTT. V and J are TRBV19 and TRBJ1-6; 10 bases fit TRBD1. Germline assignment: CDR1 LNHDA and CDR2 SQIVND (reference sequence). There are 18 residues in the CDR3. The junction had 15 bases not matched to a gene; V was cut back by 6 bases and J by 7 bases.

The chain employs TRBV6-5 and TRBJ1-5, with 9 positions matching TRBD1. The junction had 3 bases not matched to a gene; V was cut back by 6 bases and J by 0 bases. Germline assignment: CDR1 MNHEY and CDR2 SVGAGI. The CDR3 spans 15 residues. For the CDR3, the DNA is TGTGCCAGCAGGTTGACAGGGGGTAGCAATCAGCCCCAGCATTTT. As protein: CASRLTGGSNQPQHF.

The chain joins TRBV3-1 (or the pseudogene TRBV3-2) to TRBJ1-2; the D gene is possibly TRBD1 (5 bases). The CDR3 length is 14 residues. Germline V CDR1 and CDR2: LGHDT, YNNKEL (reference sequence). V gave up 7 bases and J gave up 4 bases, with 16 bases separating them. Written as DNA, the CDR3 is TGTGCCAGCAACCAGGGTATCTGGGGCTATGGCTACACCTTC. It specifies CASNQGIWGYGYTF.

This clone has more than one count but fewer than ten. The J gene is TRBJ1-1, the V gene TRBV5-1; no definite D call. The CDR3 is 14 amino acids. Looked up from germline, CDR1 is SGHRS and CDR2 is YFSETQ. V was pared by 4 bases and J by 8 bases, with 18 bases between. The CDR3 loop is CASSPSFWEEEAFF. CDR3 bases: TGCGCCAGCAGCCCCTCCTTTTGGGAAGAGGAAGCTTTCTTT.

The chain employs TRBV24-1 and TRBJ2-6; either TRBD1 or TRBD2 may fit D (5 bases each). The CDR3 has 16 residues. Trimming removed 2 bases from V and 2 bases from J, with 9 bases in between. Germline CDR1 and CDR2: KGHDR and SFDVKD. The DNA for the CDR3 is TGTGCCACCAGTGATTATCAGGGAGCTGGGGCCAACGTCCTGACTTTC. Translating it yields CATSDYQGAGANVLTF.

The sample holds one count of this clone. The chain employs TRBV7-2 and TRBJ2-1; D is uncertain. The CDR3 is 13 amino acids. The V and J ends lost 5 bases and 6 bases respectively, with 11 bases between them. CDR1 and CDR2 from the germline V gene are SGHTA and FQGNSA. The CDR3 protein is CASSPYITNEQFF. Written as DNA, the CDR3 is TGTGCCAGCAGCCCGTATATAACCAATGAGCAGTTCTTC.

The chain's CDR3 is CASGAGVLTF. CDR3 in DNA: TGTGCCAGCGGGGCCGGCGTCCTGACTTTC. V gene TRBV6-5 combines with J gene TRBJ2-6, with TRBD1 as a possible D gene (5 bases). The CDR3 is 10 residues long. V lost 8 bases and J lost 12, with 8 bases in between. Germline CDR1 and CDR2: MNHEY and SVGAGI.

This clone occurred a few times. The gene calls are TRBV27 and TRBJ1-5; D call uncertain. The germline gives CDR1 MNHEY, CDR2 SMNVEV (reference sequence). Trimming removed 4 bases from V and 11 bases from J, with 18 bases in between. The CDR3 length is 14 residues. CDR3 DNA: TGTGCCAGCAGTTCAGGACGGGAAGGGTGGTCCCAGCATTTT. Its translation is CASSSGREGWSQHF.

The chain uses TRBV5-1 and TRBJ1-2; a weak D match, TRBD1 (6 bases). Germline CDR1 and CDR2: SGHRS and YFSETQ. The CDR3 runs to 14 residues. Trimming removed 1 base from V and 4 bases from J, with 11 bases in between. The CDR3 reads CASSLLGGGYGYTF. For the CDR3, the DNA is TGCGCCAGCAGCTTGCTAGGGGGGGGCTATGGCTACACCTTC.

V is TRBV2 and J is TRBJ1-5; D not certain. Germline CDR1 reads SNHLY; CDR2 reads FYNNEI. The CDR3 totals 13 residues. Trimming left V 3 bases short and J 4 bases short, with 7 bases between. This CDR3 reads CASSDLRNQPQHF. The CDR3 DNA reads TGTGCCAGCAGTGACCTCCGGAATCAGCCCCAGCATTTT.

This clone was observed once. The V and J genes are TRBV5-4 and TRBJ2-2; 8 nucleotides line up with TRBD2. The CDR3 has 14 residues. From germline, CDR1 is SGHNT and CDR2 YYREEE (reference sequence). V shed 3 bases and J 8 bases; nucleotides not matched to a gene: 6. The CDR3 region is CASSSGGATGELFF. The CDR3 nucleotides read TGTGCCAGCAGCTCCGGGGGGGCCACGGGGGAGCTGTTTTTT. Full variable domain (missing parts from reference TRBV5-4 and TRBJ2-2): ETGVTQSPTHLIKTRGQQVTLRCSSQSGHNTVSWYQQALGQGPQFIFQYYREEENGRGNFPPRFSGLQFPNYSSELNVNALELDDSALYLCASSSGGATGELFFGEGSRLTVL.

The sample holds a few counts of this clone. This CDR3 reads CASRREVSYEQYV. The CDR3 nucleotides read TGTGCCAGTCGGAGGGAGGTCTCCTACGAGCAGTACGTC. V gene TRBV2 combines with J gene TRBJ2-7, with a possible D match to TRBD2 (6 bases). Germline V gene data show CDR1 as SNHLY and CDR2 as FYNNEI. The CDR3 contains 13 residues. The germline V and J ends were trimmed by 9 bases and 0 bases, with 12 bases remaining between them.

This clone has more than one count but fewer than ten. This chain links TRBV3-1 (or the pseudogene TRBV3-2) with TRBJ1-3; unclear D gene. CDR3 length equals 15 residues. V was cut by 3 bases and J by 4 bases, with 13 bases left in between. Germline values: CDR1 LGHDT, CDR2 YNNKEL (reference sequence). This CDR3 is CASSQDPDLGNTIYF. The CDR3 DNA is TGTGCCAGCAGCCAGGATCCGGATCTCGGAAACACCATATATTTT.

The J gene is TRBJ2-1, the V gene TRBV11-2; 8 bases agree with TRBD2. Germline lookup yields CDR1 SGHAT and CDR2 FQNNGV. This CDR3 is 16 amino acids long. With V trimmed by 3 bases and J by 2 bases, 6 bases remained unmatched. The CDR3: CASSLRGEGAYNEQFF. The DNA of the CDR3 is TGTGCCAGCAGCTTGCGGGGGGAAGGCGCCTACAATGAGCAGTTCTTC. Full variable domain (outside the CDR3, taken from reference TRBV11-2 and TRBJ2-1): EAGVAQSPRYKIIEKRQSVAFWCNPISGHATLYWYQQILGQGPKLLIQFQNNGVVDDSQLPKDRFSAERLKGVDSTLKIQPAKLEDSAVYLCASSLRGEGAYNEQFFGPGTRLTVL.

The chain has TRBV7-2 and TRBJ1-3; D call uncertain. Trimming took off 5 bases at V and 0 bases at J, with 11 bases between the two ends. This CDR3 has 15 amino acids. Per the germline V gene, CDR1 is SGHTA and CDR2 is FQGNSA. CDR3 DNA: TGTGCCAGCAGCCCAAGACCCACCTCTGGAAACACCATATATTTT. Protein: CASSPRPTSGNTIYF.

The CDR3 bases are TGTGCCACCAAGGGCGGTAACAATGAGCAGTTCTTC. Its translation: CATKGGNNEQFF. V gene TRBV24-1 combines with J gene TRBJ2-1, with no clear D. The CDR3 covers 12 residues. V was cut by 8 bases and J by 5 bases, with 9 bases left in between. Germline lookup yields CDR1 KGHDR and CDR2 SFDVKD.

The chain couples TRBV10-2 to TRBJ2-7; D remains ambiguous. Trimming stripped 6 bases from V and 2 bases from J, with 17 bases between. Per the germline V gene, CDR1 is WSHSY and CDR2 is SAAADI. CDR3 length: 15 residues. Written as DNA, the CDR3 is TGCGCCAGCAGGCCGGTTATTGGCGGAGCCTACGAGCAGTACGTC. It translates to CASRPVIGGAYEQYV.

CDR3 amino acids: CASSLGGFTDTQYF. CDR3 nucleotide sequence: TGCGCCAGCAGCTTGGGCGGGTTCACAGATACGCAGTATTTT. The gene calls are TRBV5-1 and TRBJ2-3, with D perhaps TRBD2 (5 bases). CDR1 is SGHRS and CDR2 is YFSETQ in the germline V gene. The CDR3 has 14 residues. Trimming shortened V by 0 bases and J by 2 bases, and 7 bases separated the two germline ends.

This clone was counted a single time. CDR3 residues: CAGEARGGIQYF. In nucleotides, the CDR3 is TGTGCCGGGGAGGCTAGGGGCGGCATTCAGTACTTC. V and J are TRBV2 and TRBJ2-4, with D maybe TRBD2 (6 bases). The germline CDR1 and CDR2 sequences are SNHLY and FYNNEI. There are 12 residues in the CDR3. V was pared by 11 bases and J by 9 bases, with 17 bases between.